The clone carrying this T cell receptor (beta chain) was detected a few times. Antigen unknown. In germline, CDR1 is LGHNA, CDR2 YSLEER. This CDR3 is 17 amino acids long. The V and J ends lost 6 bases and 4 bases, in that order; junction bases with no gene match: 13. The authors ran a second PCR of about 7 to 11 cycles using a sample-barcoded 5' primer and a J-beta primer mix. TCRdb recomputed calls from the 5' RACE reads with MiXCR, one row per CDR3 protein. The profile shows 2 million or so distinct CDR3 sequences, 49% of them singletons. The source of the sample is a study of blood T cells in healthy people across ages. Study-level findings and limits: The study regarded diversity estimates from one million T cells as underestimates. PBMCs went unsorted, and a conclusive naive versus antigen-experienced comparison was therefore prevented.

This chain connects TRBV4-3 to TRBJ2-1, with 9 bases that match TRBD1. The source is a woman aged 40 to 50 in good health. The specimen sequenced was blood. This chain's CDR3 is CASRKDPGTGIYNEQFF. CDR3 nucleotides: TGCGCCAGCAGAAAAGATCCTGGGACAGGGATATACAATGAGCAGTTCTTC.